Described below is a single TCR beta chain sequence and its context. Its matching antigen is unknown. The sample has other DNA sequences that encode this CDR3 too. CDR1 is SGDLS and CDR2 is YYNGEE in the germline V gene. Trimming left V 2 bases short and J 2 bases short, with 8 bases between. CDR3 length equals 14 residues. The data originate from a study of cytomegalovirus exposure and HLA in healthy donors. Across the whole study: In a previous analysis, around 120 million unique TCR beta sequences were found from roughly 180 million T cells. Genotyping of roughly 400 donors showed that over 65% belonged to the Caucasian-associated ancestry cluster.

Overall study findings and caveats: Segments of the TCR beta V type were, in most cases, productive about 87% or about 30% of the time in an earlier analysis. In a later analysis, HLA-C alleles had the fewest associated TCRs, DRB1 alleles the most.

Primers for the PCR totalled 60 Vbeta and 13 Jbeta. Only in-frame clones appear in the TCRdb table, and some are missing; sequencing was by immunoSEQ multiplex PCR. The sample holds under 150,000 clones, around 80% seen once. The J gene is TRBJ1-5, the V gene TRBV9; D unresolved. This sequence was found in a woman aged 45-65 years in good health and CMV-seronegative. The specimen sequenced was PBMCs. CDR3 residues: CASSVGGGNQPQHF. DNA of the CDR3: TGTGCCAGCAGCGTTGGTGGAGGCAATCAGCCCCAGCATTTT.